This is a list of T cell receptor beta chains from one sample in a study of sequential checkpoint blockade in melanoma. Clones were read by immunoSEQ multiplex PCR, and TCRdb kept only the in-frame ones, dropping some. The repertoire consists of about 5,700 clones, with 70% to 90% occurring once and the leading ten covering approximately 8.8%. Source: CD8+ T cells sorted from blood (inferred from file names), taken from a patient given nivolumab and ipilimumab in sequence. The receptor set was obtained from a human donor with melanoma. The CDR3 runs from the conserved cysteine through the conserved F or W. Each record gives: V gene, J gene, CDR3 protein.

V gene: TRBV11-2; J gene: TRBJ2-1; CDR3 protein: CASSLGSKPGEQFF
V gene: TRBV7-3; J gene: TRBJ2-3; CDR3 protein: CASSLLAGTSGRARDTQYF
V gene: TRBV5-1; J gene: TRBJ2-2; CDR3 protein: CASSLDRGGTGELFF
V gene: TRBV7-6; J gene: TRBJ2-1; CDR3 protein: CASSQRGLAALSNEQFF
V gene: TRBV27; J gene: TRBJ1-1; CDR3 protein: CASSLSSRSEAFF
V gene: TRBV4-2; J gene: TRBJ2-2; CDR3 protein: CASSLVAGNTGELFF
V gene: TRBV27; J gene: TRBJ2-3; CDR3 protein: CASSLYSADTQYF
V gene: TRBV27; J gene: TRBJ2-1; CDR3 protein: CASSLYQGNNEQFF
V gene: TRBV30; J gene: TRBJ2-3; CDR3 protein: CAWTLGAGTDTQYF
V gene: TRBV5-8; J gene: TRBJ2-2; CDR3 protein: CASSHQQGASTGELFF
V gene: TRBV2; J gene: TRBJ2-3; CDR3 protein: CASSEAELGLPDTQYF
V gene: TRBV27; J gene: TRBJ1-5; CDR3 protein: CASSFRDNQPQHF
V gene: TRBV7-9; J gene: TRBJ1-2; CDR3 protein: CASSLGGADYGYTF
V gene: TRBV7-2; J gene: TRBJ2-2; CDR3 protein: CASSARTSGPTSNTGELFF
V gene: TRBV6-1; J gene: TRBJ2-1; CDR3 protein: CASHDRAYYNEQFF
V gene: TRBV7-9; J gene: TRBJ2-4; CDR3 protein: CASSPTGAVDKNIQYF
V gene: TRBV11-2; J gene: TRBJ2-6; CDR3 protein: CASSLGGGANVLTF
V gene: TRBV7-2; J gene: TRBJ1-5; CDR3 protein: CASSLGPTGGGQPQHF
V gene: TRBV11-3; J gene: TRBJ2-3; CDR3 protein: CASSLGQGYTDTQYF
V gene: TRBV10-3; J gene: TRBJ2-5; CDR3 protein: CAISSPGQGYQETQYF
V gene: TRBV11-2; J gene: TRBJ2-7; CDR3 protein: CASSFPRGLFNEQYF
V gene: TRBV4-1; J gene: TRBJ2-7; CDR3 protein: CASSPDRATSYEQYF
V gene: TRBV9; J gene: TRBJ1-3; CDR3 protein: CASSVAPLGLSGNTIYF
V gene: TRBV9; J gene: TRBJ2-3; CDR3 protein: CASSATGEPTDTQYF
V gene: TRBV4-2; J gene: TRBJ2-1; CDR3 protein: CASSTQWGTSDNTAYNEQFF
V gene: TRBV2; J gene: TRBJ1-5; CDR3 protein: CASSDPVGQPQHF
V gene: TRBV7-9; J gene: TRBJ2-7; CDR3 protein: CASTSGTGGVPGYEQYF
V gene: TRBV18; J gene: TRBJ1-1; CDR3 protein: CASSLDSNTEAFF
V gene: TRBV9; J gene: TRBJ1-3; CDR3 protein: CASSAGTGRSGNTIYF
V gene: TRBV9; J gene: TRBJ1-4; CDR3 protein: CASSPSEGANEKLFF